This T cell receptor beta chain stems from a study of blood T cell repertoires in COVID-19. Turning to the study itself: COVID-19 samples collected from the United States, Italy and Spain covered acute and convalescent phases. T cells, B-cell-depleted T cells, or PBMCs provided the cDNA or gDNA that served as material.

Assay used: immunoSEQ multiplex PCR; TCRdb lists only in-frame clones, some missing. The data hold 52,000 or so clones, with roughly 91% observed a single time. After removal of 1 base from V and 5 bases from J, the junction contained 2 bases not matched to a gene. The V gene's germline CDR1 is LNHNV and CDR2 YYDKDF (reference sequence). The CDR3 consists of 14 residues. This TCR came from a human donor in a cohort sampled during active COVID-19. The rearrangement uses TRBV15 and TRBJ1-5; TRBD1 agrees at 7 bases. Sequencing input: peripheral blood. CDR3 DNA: TGTGCCACCAGCAGAGTGGGACAGTATCAGCCCCAGCATTTT. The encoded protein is CATSRVGQYQPQHF.